These 27 T cell receptor beta chains share one sample of origin, sequenced in a study of liver allograft versus peripheral blood T cells. Across the whole study: What was compared were the T cell receptor repertoires in transplanted livers and those in the peripheral blood of recipients.

One entry per CDR3 protein results from TCRdb running MiXCR on the reads. Found here are around 13,000 distinct CDR3 sequences, roughly 28% of them singletons; the top ten hold approximately 2.2%. Every receptor here comes from a human patient who had a liver transplant. Some T cells may trace back to the graft donor.

In its sample, this clonotype was seen many times. The rearrangement joins TRBV28 to TRBJ1-1; D not resolved. The CDR3 consists of 13 residues. V was pared by 2 bases and J by 6 bases, with 10 bases between. Germline V gene lookup returns CDR1 MDHEN and CDR2 SYDVKM. The CDR3 here is CASSLGGRAEAFF. In DNA form, the CDR3 reads TGTGCCAGCAGTTTAGGCGGTAGGGCTGAAGCTTTCTTT.

This clonotype turned up a few times. The chain has TRBV14 and TRBJ2-5; D is uncertain. Germline values: CDR1 SGHDN, CDR2 FVKESK. V was clipped by 1 base and J by 5 bases, with 5 bases between them. The CDR3 is made up of 12 amino acids. CDR3 coding DNA: TGTGCCAGCAGCCAAGTAGGGGAGACCCAGTACTTC. Translation gives CASSQVGETQYF. Combining the CDR3 with reference TRBV14 and TRBJ2-5 gives the whole variable domain EAGVTQFPSHSVIEKGQTVTLRCDPISGHDNLYWYRRVMGKEIKFLLHFVKESKQDESGMPNNRFLAERTGGTYSTLKVQPAELEDSGVYFCASSQVGETQYFGPGTRLLVL.

This chain connects TRBV14 to TRBJ2-3; TRBD2 aligns across 13 bases. The CDR3 has 17 residues. V lost 7 bases, J lost 6 bases, and 13 bases stayed unmatched. The germline V gene has CDR1 SGHDN and CDR2 FVKESK. The DNA of the CDR3 is TGTGCCAGCATCCCCACCCGACTAGCGGGAGGCCAGGATACGCAGTATTTT. It is translated as CASIPTRLAGGQDTQYF.

This clonotype was observed at least ten times. V and J are TRBV6-1 and TRBJ2-1, with TRBD2 matching 11 bases. Germline CDR1 and CDR2: MNHNS and SASEGT. V lost 2 bases to trimming and J lost 7 bases; unmatched junction nucleotides: 7. The CDR3 is 16 residues long. This chain's CDR3 is CASSENPSGRRNEQFF. In DNA, the CDR3 is TGTGCCAGCAGTGAAAACCCTAGCGGGAGGAGGAATGAGCAGTTCTTC.

V usage is TRBV5-6 and J usage is TRBJ1-4, with D hard to call. V was clipped by 0 bases and J by 2 bases, with 5 bases between them. The CDR3 loop spans 14 amino acids. The germline CDR1 and CDR2 sequences are SGHDT and YYEEEE. Here the CDR3 reads CASSLVDTNEKLFF. The CDR3 coding sequence is TGTGCCAGCAGCTTGGTGGACACTAATGAAAAACTGTTTTTT.

This clonotype has just a few counts. V and J are TRBV18 and TRBJ1-2, with TRBD1 matching over 10 bases. Germline assignment: CDR1 KGHSH and CDR2 LQKENI. The CDR3 is 14 residues long. Trimming took 3 bases from V and 6 from J; bases not matched to a gene: 4. The CDR3 region has the DNA TGTGCCAGCTCACCGTTGGGACAGGGGCATGGCTACACCTTC. It translates to CASSPLGQGHGYTF.

The CDR3 DNA sequence: TGTGCCTGGGCGGGACTAGCGACCAGCTCCTACAATGAGCAGTTCTTC. It encodes CAWAGLATSSYNEQFF. The chain is built from TRBV30 and TRBJ2-1, with 10 bases aligning to TRBD2. CDR3 length: 16 residues. Germline trimming cut 5 bases from V and 0 bases from J; bases unmatched to any gene: 7. Germline CDR1 is GTSNPN and CDR2 is SVGIG (reference sequence). The full variable domain, with the rest looked up from reference TRBV30 and TRBJ2-1, is SQTIHQWPATLVQPVGSPLSLECTVEGTSNPNLYWYRQAAGRGLQLLFYSVGIGQISSEVPQNLSASRPQDRQFILSSKKLLLSDSGFYLCAWAGLATSSYNEQFFGPGTRLTVL.

As concerns this clonotype: This could be a read error, since a much larger clone is one nucleotide away. The chain is built from TRBV6-1 and TRBJ1-2; no clear D. CDR1 is MNHNS, CDR2 SASEGT, per germline. V gave up 6 bases and J gave up 8 bases, with 16 bases separating them. The CDR3 contains 13 residues. The CDR3 nucleotides read TGTGCCAGCAGGGGCGGGGTCAACCTAGGCTACACCTTC. Its protein product is CASRGGVNLGYTF.

Only a few counts were recorded for this clonotype. The chain has TRBV12-3 or TRBV12-4 and TRBJ2-3, with D possibly being TRBD2 (6 bases). V lost 6 bases, J lost 5 bases, and 18 bases lay in between. CDR3 length: 15 residues. CDR3 loop: CASSLAGGPVDTQYF. CDR3 in DNA: TGTGCCAGCAGCCTAGCCGGAGGGCCGGTAGATACGCAGTATTTT.

Within the sample, this clonotype is medium-sized. The chain has TRBV19 and TRBJ1-1; TRBD1 matches at 8 bases. The V and J ends lost 8 bases and 11 bases, in that order; junction bases with no gene match: 10. This CDR3 spans 12 amino acids. Germline CDR1 reads LNHDA; CDR2 reads SQIVND (reference sequence). CDR3: CASQDRAGEAFF. For the CDR3, the DNA is TGTGCCAGTCAGGACAGGGCCGGAGAGGCTTTCTTT.

A few counts support this clonotype. The genes are TRBV29-1 and TRBJ2-7; D is perhaps TRBD1 or TRBD2 (5 bases each). V lost 4 bases to trimming and J lost 3 bases, with 13 bases between them. This CDR3 contains 13 residues. Germline CDR1 SQVTM, CDR2 ANQGSEA. CDR3 coding DNA: TGCAGCGTTGGTCGGGGCCCGGGCTACGAGCAGTACTTC. Translation: CSVGRGPGYEQYF.

This clonotype is classed as medium-sized (0.01 to 0.1%). The chain is built from TRBV10-3 and TRBJ2-7, with 7 bases matching TRBD2. Unmatched junction bases numbered 4, after V lost 2 bases and J lost 0 bases. Looked up from germline, CDR1 is ENHRY and CDR2 is SYGVKD. There are 15 residues in the CDR3. This CDR3 reads CAISEVWEGSYEQYF. CDR3 bases: TGTGCCATCAGTGAGGTCTGGGAGGGCTCCTACGAGCAGTACTTC.

The chain combines TRBV30 with TRBJ1-4; D is uncertain. Per germline, CDR1 GTSNPN and CDR2 SVGIG (reference sequence). The CDR3 extends over 12 amino acids. The V end was cut by 0 bases, the J end by 12 bases, with 11 bases between. Written as DNA, the CDR3 is TGTGCCTGGAGTGTACCCGGTGTGCAACTGTTTTTT. It is translated as CAWSVPGVQLFF.

This clonotype was counted between two and nine times. The CDR3, as DNA: TGTGCCTGGAGTGGACAAGTGAACACTGAAGCTTTCTTT. Translated: CAWSGQVNTEAFF. The V and J genes are TRBV30 and TRBJ1-1, with D uncertain. The germline gives CDR1 GTSNPN, CDR2 SVGIG (reference sequence). The CDR3 sequence is 13 residues long. V was cut by 1 base and J by 0 bases, with 6 bases left in between.

At least ten counts were recorded for this clonotype. The V gene is TRBV5-4, the J gene TRBJ2-1; D is possibly TRBD1 or TRBD2 (5 bases each). The ends were cut back, 4 bases at V and 4 bases at J, with 18 bases in the middle. Germline V gene sequence: CDR1 SGHNT, CDR2 YYREEE (reference sequence). This CDR3 comprises 16 residues. The CDR3 coding sequence is TGTGCCAGCAGCCCCCAGGCCGGGACGACTTACAATGAGCAGTTCTTC. It specifies CASSPQAGTTYNEQFF.

The CDR3 sequence is CASSLNRGEGNTIYF. Written as DNA, the CDR3 is TGTGCCAGCAGCTTGAACAGGGGCGAAGGAAACACCATATATTTT. V usage is TRBV5-5 and J usage is TRBJ1-3, with 7 bases aligning to TRBD1. Germline values: CDR1 SGHKS, CDR2 YYEKEE (reference sequence). The CDR3 loop spans 15 amino acids. V trimming: 1 base; J trimming: 4 bases; junction bases outside the gene matches: 5.

The rearrangement joins TRBV6-1 to TRBJ2-1; 10 nucleotides line up with TRBD2. This CDR3 has 15 amino acids. CDR1 and CDR2 from the germline V gene are MNHNS and SASEGT. Trimming removed 3 bases from V and 12 bases from J; junction bases left unmatched: 11. The CDR3: CASSDEAGGSSSQFF. CDR3 in DNA: TGTGCCAGCAGTGACGAAGCGGGGGGGAGTTCTTCGCAGTTCTTC.

This CDR3 is CSAMTGGGSETQYF. CDR3 DNA sequence: TGCAGTGCTATGACAGGGGGCGGTTCAGAGACCCAGTACTTC. The genes are TRBV20-1 and TRBJ2-5; 10 nucleotides match TRBD1. The germline V gene has CDR1 DFQATT and CDR2 SNEGSKA (reference sequence). Unmatched junction bases numbered 6, after V lost 4 bases and J lost 4 bases. This CDR3 is 14 amino acids long.

The sample holds many counts of this clonotype. The V gene is TRBV13, the J gene TRBJ1-3; D perhaps matches TRBD1 (6 bases). The CDR3 is made up of 14 amino acids. The V and J ends lost 8 bases and 1 base respectively, with 12 bases between them. Germline V gene lookup returns CDR1 PRHDT and CDR2 FYEKMQ (reference sequence). The CDR3 here is CASLRRGSGNTIYF. The CDR3 DNA is TGTGCCAGCCTCCGGAGGGGGTCTGGAAACACCATATATTTT.

Sample share makes this clonotype medium-sized. The chain joins TRBV5-4 to TRBJ2-5, with 9 nucleotides matching TRBD1. The CDR3 runs to 14 residues. Looked up from germline, CDR1 is SGHNT and CDR2 is YYREEE (reference sequence). With 4 bases clipped from V and 5 bases from J, the junction kept 6 bases outside the gene matches. CDR3 nucleotide sequence: TGTGCCAGCAGCGAGGGACAGGGTCGGGAGACCCAGTACTTC. Translated: CASSEGQGRETQYF.

The rearrangement joins TRBV6-1 to TRBJ1-2, with D possibly matching TRBD1 (6 bases). There are 15 residues in the CDR3. Deletions cut 0 bases from V and 2 bases from J, with 10 bases between. Germline loops: CDR1 MNHNS, CDR2 SASEGT. The DNA of the CDR3 is TGTGCCAGCAGTGAAGCGGGGGCCCGGAACTATGGCTACACCTTC. It encodes CASSEAGARNYGYTF.

The gene calls are TRBV6-5 and TRBJ1-5; no clear D. Germline assignment: CDR1 MNHEY and CDR2 SVGAGI. Trimming left V 6 bases short and J 2 bases short, with 14 bases between. CDR3 length: 15 amino acids. The CDR3 protein is CASSSRLSGNQPQHF. CDR3 sequence (DNA): TGTGCCAGCAGCTCAAGACTTAGTGGCAATCAGCCCCAGCATTTT.

By sample fraction, this clonotype is medium-sized (0.01 to 0.1%). The rearrangement uses TRBV6-6 and TRBJ1-1, with D perhaps TRBD1 (6 bases). Germline V CDR1 and CDR2: MNHNY, SVGAGI (reference sequence). V shed 6 bases and J shed 5 bases, with 16 bases lying between them. CDR3 length equals 14 residues. CDR3 sequence: CASRSGYQGTEAFF. Written as DNA, the CDR3 is TGTGCCAGCAGATCCGGTTACCAGGGGACTGAAGCTTTCTTT.

This sequence joins TRBV27 and TRBJ1-6; 7 bases agree with TRBD1. This CDR3 spans 15 amino acids. V shed 5 bases and J 7 bases; nucleotides not matched to a gene: 8. Germline assignment: CDR1 MNHEY and CDR2 SMNVEV (reference sequence). The CDR3 coding sequence is TGTGCCAGCAGTCGACGACAGGGACAGAATTCACCCCTCCACTTT. Translating gives CASSRRQGQNSPLHF.

This sequence joins TRBV12-3 or TRBV12-4 and TRBJ1-2; 9 bases line up with TRBD1. Losses at the gene ends were 6 bases for V and 3 bases for J; bases not matched to a gene: 17. This CDR3 is built from 18 residues. The CDR3 region has the DNA TGTGCCAGCAGGGGTTCCGGGACAGGGCCGGATTTGGACTATGGCTACACCTTC. This codes for CASRGSGTGPDLDYGYTF.

The gene calls are TRBV27 and TRBJ1-5; D unresolved. Trimming took off 3 bases at V and 2 bases at J, with 5 bases between the two ends. The germline V gene has CDR1 MNHEY and CDR2 SMNVEV (reference sequence). The CDR3 length is 13 residues. CDR3 DNA sequence: TGTGCCAGCAGTTTTGACCGCAATCAGCCCCAGCATTTT. Protein product: CASSFDRNQPQHF.

By sample share, this clonotype is medium-sized. The chain couples TRBV10-3 to TRBJ2-3; tentatively, D is TRBD1 or TRBD2 (5 bases each). Deletions cut 4 bases from V and 6 bases from J, with 17 bases between. This CDR3 has 15 amino acids. Per germline, CDR1 ENHRY and CDR2 SYGVKD. The CDR3 is CAISGTTEGWDTQYF. The CDR3 coding sequence is TGTGCCATCAGTGGGACCACAGAGGGGTGGGATACGCAGTATTTT.